The 24 T cell receptor beta chains below all came from one sample that was sequenced in a study of blood T cell repertoires in COVID-19. Libraries were prepared by immunoSEQ multiplex PCR; TCRdb keeps only in-frame clonotypes and omits some of them. This table has more than 350,000 clones, about 88% appearing once. Sample: PBMCs or T cells enriched from blood (not recorded which). These receptors were taken from a woman aged 18-29 years who had been exposed to COVID-19.

This chain joins TRBV7-3 and TRBJ1-5; D is unclear. CDR1 SGHTA and CDR2 FQGTGA come from the germline V gene. V lost 2 bases, J lost 5 bases, and 7 bases lay in between. There are 13 residues in the CDR3. The CDR3 is CASSLDRDQPQHF. The CDR3 bases are TGTGCCAGCAGCTTAGACCGGGATCAGCCCCAGCATTTT.

This rearrangement joins TRBV10-1 to TRBJ2-2; 7 positions agree with TRBD2. CDR3 size: 13 residues. Germline CDR1 WNHNN, CDR2 SYGVQD (reference sequence). The J segment lost 4 bases and the V segment lost 10 bases, leaving 6 bases of the junction unmatched. The DNA for the CDR3 is TGCGCCACCTGCGGGGGAGGCACCGGGGAGCTGTTTTTT. This translates into CATCGGGTGELFF.

The rearrangement uses TRBV5-1 and TRBJ2-2; 9 bases line up with TRBD1. V lost 3 bases, J lost 10 bases, and 10 bases stayed unmatched. This CDR3 has 15 residues. Germline CDR1 is SGHRS and CDR2 is YFSETQ. CDR3 coding DNA: TGCGCCAGCAGCTCGACAGGGGGGTTGATGGTGGAGCTGTTTTTT. This gives the protein CASSSTGGLMVELFF.

The CDR3 region is CATSLAGSKDEQYF. The DNA of the CDR3 is TGTGCCACCAGTTTAGCCGGAAGTAAGGACGAGCAGTACTTC. The genes are TRBV24-1 and TRBJ2-7; D remains ambiguous. This CDR3 has 14 amino acids. V lost 6 bases and J lost 5, with 16 bases in between. From germline, CDR1 is KGHDR and CDR2 SFDVKD.

This clone came up a few times. V gene TRBV30 combines with J gene TRBJ2-7; 8 bases are shared with TRBD2. Germline CDR1 reads GTSNPN; CDR2 reads SVGIG (reference sequence). The ends lost 4 bases at V and 1 base at J; junction bases unmatched: 6. This CDR3 is 14 amino acids long. CDR3 coding DNA: TGTGCCTGGAACCGGGGGGGAGGGTCCTACGAGCAGTACTTC. Translated: CAWNRGGGSYEQYF. The whole variable domain, filled in from reference TRBV30 and TRBJ2-7, reads SQTIHQWPATLVQPVGSPLSLECTVEGTSNPNLYWYRQAAGRGLQLLFYSVGIGQISSEVPQNLSASRPQDRQFILSSKKLLLSDSGFYLCAWNRGGGSYEQYFGPGTRLTVT.

This chain links TRBV5-1 with TRBJ1-4, with 7 bases matching TRBD1. The germline gives CDR1 SGHRS, CDR2 YFSETQ. The CDR3 consists of 15 residues. Trimming cost V 0 bases and J 4 bases; bases outside gene matches: 3. CDR3: CASSLGTGFNEKLFF. Here the CDR3 DNA reads TGCGCCAGCAGCTTGGGGACAGGATTTAATGAAAAACTGTTTTTT.

This clone was counted between two and nine times. CDR3 in amino acids: CASSLGRGLAGGSYEQYF. The CDR3 bases are TGTGCCAGCAGCTTAGGGCGGGGACTAGCGGGAGGAAGCTACGAGCAGTACTTC. This chain uses TRBV7-9 with TRBJ2-7; 15 positions match TRBD2. Germline CDR1 is SEHNR and CDR2 is FQNEAQ (reference sequence). The CDR3 consists of 18 residues. Germline trimming cut 1 base from V and 3 bases from J; bases unmatched to any gene: 7.

This clone came up once. V is TRBV25-1 and J is TRBJ1-1; no definite D call. This CDR3 is 13 amino acids long. Germline CDR1 and CDR2: MGHDK and SYGVNS. Trimming removed 4 bases from V and 6 bases from J, with 12 bases in between. The CDR3 DNA reads TGTGCCAGCAGTGCCCTATGGTCATCTGAAGCTTTCTTT. Translated: CASSALWSSEAFF.

The CDR3 protein is CASSPRGAPEETQYF. As DNA, the CDR3 is TGTGCCAGCAGCCCGCGGGGGGCCCCAGAAGAGACCCAGTACTTC. The chain couples TRBV7-3 to TRBJ2-5, with 8 bases aligning to TRBD2. The CDR3 is 15 residues long. Germline lookup yields CDR1 SGHTA and CDR2 FQGTGA. The trim removed 5 bases at V and 3 bases at J, leaving 8 bases unmatched. The full variable domain, rest sourced from reference TRBV7-3 and TRBJ2-5, is GAGVSQTPSNKVTEKGKYVELRCDPISGHTALYWYRQSLGQGPEFLIYFQGTGAADDSGLPNDRFFAVRPEGSVSTLKIQRTERGDSAVYLCASSPRGAPEETQYFGPGTRLLVL.

The sample holds many counts of this clone. The chain links TRBV12-3 or TRBV12-4 to TRBJ2-3, with unresolved D. V lost 7 bases, J lost 8 bases, and 16 bases lay in between. This CDR3 spans 13 amino acids. CDR3 sequence: CASMVVATTTQYF. The CDR3 DNA is TGTGCCAGCATGGTAGTAGCTACAACTACGCAGTATTTT.

The chain recombines TRBV2 with TRBJ2-5; 8 bases fit TRBD2. Germline loops: CDR1 SNHLY, CDR2 FYNNEI. Trimming took 2 bases from V and 5 from J; bases not matched to a gene: 4. The CDR3 consists of 14 residues. The CDR3: CASSEWWTSETQYF. CDR3 coding DNA: TGTGCCAGCAGTGAATGGTGGACTAGCGAGACCCAGTACTTC.

V and J are TRBV11-2 and TRBJ2-7, with no clear D. The germline gives CDR1 SGHAT, CDR2 FQNNGV. This CDR3 comprises 13 residues. V was pared by 7 bases and J by 9 bases, with 19 bases between. CDR3 in amino acids: CASNLVSAPTQYF. CDR3 in DNA: TGTGCCAGCAATCTAGTCTCGGCTCCGACGCAGTACTTC. Using reference TRBV11-2 and TRBJ2-7 for the parts outside the CDR3, the full variable domain is EAGVAQSPRYKIIEKRQSVAFWCNPISGHATLYWYQQILGQGPKLLIQFQNNGVVDDSQLPKDRFSAERLKGVDSTLKIQPAKLEDSAVYLCASNLVSAPTQYFGPGTRLTVT.

The chain is built from TRBV19 and TRBJ1-3; D ambiguous. V dropped 9 bases and J dropped 10 bases, with 22 bases sitting between them. The germline V gene has CDR1 LNHDA and CDR2 SQIVND (reference sequence). There are 14 residues in the CDR3. CDR3 bases: TGTGCCAGCATGGACGAGGGTCCGCGAAGAACCATATATTTT. Protein: CASMDEGPRRTIYF.

This sequence joins TRBV6-5 and TRBJ2-3; D possibly corresponds to TRBD2 (6 bases). The germline V gene has CDR1 MNHEY and CDR2 SVGAGI. Trimming removed 5 bases at V and 2 bases at J, with 14 bases between. The CDR3 consists of 15 residues. The CDR3 protein is CASSLSGVNTDTQYF. In DNA form, the CDR3 reads TGTGCCAGCAGTCTATCGGGGGTGAACACAGATACGCAGTATTTT.

CDR3 sequence (DNA): TGTGCCAGCAGCCAAGAGGAGGGCGGGCAAGAGACCCAGTACTTC. It translates to CASSQEEGGQETQYF. V is TRBV3-1 (or the pseudogene TRBV3-2) and J is TRBJ2-5, with D maybe TRBD2 (6 bases). The CDR3 is made up of 15 amino acids. Germline V gene lookup returns CDR1 LGHDT and CDR2 YNNKEL (reference sequence). Trimming pared 0 bases from V and 2 bases from J, leaving 10 bases between.

The table lists this clone with a count of one. The chain has TRBV9 and TRBJ1-4; TRBD1 might be the D (5 bases). From germline, CDR1 is SGDLS and CDR2 YYNGEE. There are 15 residues in the CDR3. With 0 bases removed from V and 2 bases from J, the gap between germline ends came to 8 bases. CDR3 protein: CASSVEGITNEKLFF. The CDR3 DNA reads as TGTGCCAGCAGCGTAGAGGGGATCACTAATGAAAAACTGTTTTTT.

The chain recombines TRBV4-1 with TRBJ2-3, with 12 bases fitting TRBD2. V shed 1 base, J shed 4 bases, and the junction held 9 bases outside the gene matches. Germline CDR1 reads MGHRA; CDR2 reads YSYEKL. The CDR3 loop spans 18 amino acids. For the CDR3, the DNA is TGCGCCAGCAGCCAAGGTCGGAAGACTAGCGGGGGTCCAGATACGCAGTATTTT. It codes for CASSQGRKTSGGPDTQYF.

The rearrangement uses TRBV7-8 and TRBJ2-5, with D possibly matching TRBD2 (6 bases). CDR1 is SGHVS, CDR2 FQNEAQ, per germline. The CDR3 sequence is 14 residues long. V was trimmed by 0 bases and J by 4 bases, leaving 9 bases between them. CDR3 loop: CASSLAGGRETQYF. Here the CDR3 DNA reads TGTGCCAGCAGCTTAGCGGGAGGAAGAGAGACCCAGTACTTC.

The CDR3 sequence is CASSCTGGGPQHF. CDR3 sequence (DNA): TGTGCCAGCAGTTGTACAGGGGGGGGGCCCCAGCATTTT. The chain uses TRBV12-3 or TRBV12-4 and TRBJ1-5, with 8 bases aligning to TRBD1. The CDR3 contains 13 residues. V gave up 4 bases and J gave up 9 bases; unmatched junction bases: 5.

V and J are TRBV7-2 and TRBJ2-7; 9 nucleotides align to TRBD2. Trimming took 3 bases from V and 4 from J; bases not matched to a gene: 13. From germline, CDR1 is SGHTA and CDR2 FQGNSA. This CDR3 is built from 17 residues. The CDR3: CASSLGVVWAGGYEQYF. The CDR3, as DNA: TGTGCCAGCAGCTTGGGTGTAGTTTGGGCGGGAGGGTACGAGCAGTACTTC.

The chain joins TRBV5-6 to TRBJ2-7; tentatively, D is TRBD1 (6 bases). Germline lookup yields CDR1 SGHDT and CDR2 YYEEEE. V lost 5 bases, J lost 6 bases, and 12 bases lay in between. This CDR3 region has 12 residues. In DNA, the CDR3 is TGTGCCAGCAGTACAGGGAAGGGCGAGCAGTACTTC. Its translation is CASSTGKGEQYF.

The rearrangement joins TRBV28 to TRBJ2-7; D gene unclear. With 5 bases removed from V and 0 bases from J, the gap between germline ends came to 14 bases. CDR1 is MDHEN, CDR2 SYDVKM, per germline. CDR3 length equals 15 residues. The CDR3 DNA follows: TGTGCCAGCAGTAGCCGGGTCACCCCCTCCTACGAGCAGTACTTC. Its translation is CASSSRVTPSYEQYF.

The V call is TRBV5-1, the J call TRBJ2-3; 15 bases are shared with TRBD2. Germline CDR1 is SGHRS and CDR2 is YFSETQ. CDR3 length: 19 amino acids. With V trimmed by 3 bases and J by 3 bases, 11 bases remained unmatched. CDR3 sequence reads: CASSSGLAGGQRYTDTQYF. The DNA of the CDR3 is TGCGCCAGCAGCTCTGGACTAGCGGGAGGGCAGCGTTATACAGATACGCAGTATTTT.

This clone was picked up one time. V is TRBV5-1 and J is TRBJ2-7; 10 bases align to TRBD1. The CDR3 runs 14 residues. The V segment lost 2 bases and the J segment 6 bases; nucleotides outside the gene matches: 5. CDR1 and CDR2 from the germline V gene are SGHRS and YFSETQ. CDR3 protein: CASSLVGTGVEQYF. CDR3 coding DNA: TGCGCCAGCAGCTTAGTCGGGACAGGGGTCGAGCAGTACTTC.